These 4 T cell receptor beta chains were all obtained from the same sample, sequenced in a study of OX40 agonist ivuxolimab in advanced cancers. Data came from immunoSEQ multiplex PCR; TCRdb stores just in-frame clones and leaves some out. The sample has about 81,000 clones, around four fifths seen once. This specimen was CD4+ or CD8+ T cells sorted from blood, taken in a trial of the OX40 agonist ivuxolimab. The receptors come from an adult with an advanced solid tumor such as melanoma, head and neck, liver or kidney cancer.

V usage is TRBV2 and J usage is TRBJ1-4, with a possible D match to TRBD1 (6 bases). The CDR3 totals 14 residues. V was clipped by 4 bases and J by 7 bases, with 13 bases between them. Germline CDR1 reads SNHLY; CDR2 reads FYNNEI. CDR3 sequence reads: CASSVEGGSEKLFF. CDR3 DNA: TGTGCCAGCAGTGTGGAGGGGGGTAGTGAAAAACTGTTTTTT. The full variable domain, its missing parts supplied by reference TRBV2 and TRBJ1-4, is EPEVTQTPSHQVTQMGQEVILRCVPISNHLYFYWYRQILGQKVEFLVSFYNNEISEKSEIFDDQFSVERPDGSNFTLKIRSTKLEDSAMYFCASSVEGGSEKLFFGSGTQLSVL.

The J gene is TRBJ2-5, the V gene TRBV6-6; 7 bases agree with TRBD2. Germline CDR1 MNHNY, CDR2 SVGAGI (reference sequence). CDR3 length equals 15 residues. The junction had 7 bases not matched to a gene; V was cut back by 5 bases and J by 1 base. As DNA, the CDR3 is TGTGCCAGCAGTGGACGGACGGGGGGCCAAGAGACCCAGTACTTC. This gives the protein CASSGRTGGQETQYF.

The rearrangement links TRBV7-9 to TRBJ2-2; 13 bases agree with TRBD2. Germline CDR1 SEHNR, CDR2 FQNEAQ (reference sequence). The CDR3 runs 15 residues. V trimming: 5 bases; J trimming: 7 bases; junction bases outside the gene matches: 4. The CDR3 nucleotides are TGTGCCAGCAGCAAACGACTAGCGGGGGGCGGGGAGCTGTTTTTT. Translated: CASSKRLAGGGELFF.

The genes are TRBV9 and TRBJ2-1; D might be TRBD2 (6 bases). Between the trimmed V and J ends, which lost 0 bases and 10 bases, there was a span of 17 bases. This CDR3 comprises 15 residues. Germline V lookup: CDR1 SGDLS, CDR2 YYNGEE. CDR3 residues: CASSVGTTGGPEQFF. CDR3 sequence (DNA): TGTGCCAGCAGCGTAGGGACTACAGGTGGTCCGGAGCAGTTCTTC.